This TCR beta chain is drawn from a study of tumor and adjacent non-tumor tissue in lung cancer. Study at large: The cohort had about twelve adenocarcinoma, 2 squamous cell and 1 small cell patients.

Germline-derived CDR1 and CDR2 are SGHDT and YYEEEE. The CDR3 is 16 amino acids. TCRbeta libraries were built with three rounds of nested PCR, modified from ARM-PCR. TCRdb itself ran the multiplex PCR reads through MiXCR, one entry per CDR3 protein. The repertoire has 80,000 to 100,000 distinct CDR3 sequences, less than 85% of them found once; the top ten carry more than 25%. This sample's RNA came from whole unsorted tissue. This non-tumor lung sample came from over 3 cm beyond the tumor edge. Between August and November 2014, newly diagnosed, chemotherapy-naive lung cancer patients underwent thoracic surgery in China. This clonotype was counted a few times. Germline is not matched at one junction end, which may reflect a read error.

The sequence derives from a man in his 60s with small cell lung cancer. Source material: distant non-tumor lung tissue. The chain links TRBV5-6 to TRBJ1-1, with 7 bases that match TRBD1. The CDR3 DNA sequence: TGTACCAGCAGTTTGGCCTCCGGGACAGCGAACACTGAAGCTTTTTTT. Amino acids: CTSSLASGTANTEAFF.